The sequence of this TCR beta chain was determined in a study of blood T cell repertoires in COVID-19. About the research overall: Samples taken during acute and convalescent COVID-19 were collected in the United States, Italy and Spain. PBMCs, B-cell-depleted T cells, or T cells were the source of the cDNA or gDNA that made up the material.

Original methodology: Nucleated cell number was recorded as an estimate derived from reference gene primer amplification. Using immunoSEQ multiplex PCR, the repertoire was profiled, and TCRdb retains in-frame clones only, with some absent. That table is the source of V, J and clone size, and D and trimming were worked out from the DNA. The sample lists approximately 200,000 clones; more than 60% were seen once. With V trimmed by 7 bases and J by 8 bases, 8 bases remained unmatched. CDR1 MNHEY and CDR2 SVGAGI come from the germline V gene. The CDR3 runs to 13 residues. The chain joins TRBV6-5 to TRBJ1-2, with TRBD1 matching over 9 bases. The sample consisted of peripheral blood. The TCR originated in a woman in her forties or fifties with acute or convalescent COVID-19. This CDR3 reads CASTFRDRDGYTF. The CDR3, as DNA: TGTGCCAGCACCTTCCGGGACAGGGACGGCTACACCTTC.